This is a list of T cell receptor beta chains from one sample in a study of blood T cell repertoires in COVID-19. Generated by immunoSEQ multiplex PCR, the TCRdb table keeps only in-frame clones and is missing some. The table has about 370,000 clones, more than 70% seen once; the top ten hold 2.5% to 3.5%. What was sequenced was peripheral blood. The receptors here all came from a woman in her twenties or thirties with COVID-19, enrolled during active disease. CDR3s include the opening cysteine and the closing phenylalanine or tryptophan. A D gene is named only where the DNA matches it firmly. Size tells how often a clone was seen (once, few, many) or the class of an expanded clone, and some rows leave it out.

j_call: TRBJ1-1; clone_size: NA; d_call: NA; v_call: TRBV4-1; cdr3_nt: TGCGCCAGCAGCCAAGTTTCGGGGGTGTTGACTGAAGCTTTCTTT; cdr3_aa: CASSQVSGVLTEAFF
j_call: TRBJ1-4; clone_size: NA; d_call: NA; v_call: TRBV19; cdr3_nt: TGTGCCAGTAGGGAACAGGAAAGCAAAGAAAAACTGTTTTTT; cdr3_aa: CASREQESKEKLFF
j_call: TRBJ2-2; clone_size: NA; d_call: TRBD1; v_call: TRBV19; cdr3_nt: TGTGCCAGTAGTTCCTCCGGGACAGGGGCCAGGGAGCTGTTTTTT; cdr3_aa: CASSSSGTGARELFF
j_call: TRBJ2-2; clone_size: NA; d_call: NA; v_call: TRBV11-2; cdr3_nt: TGTGCCAGCAGCTTAACTAACACCGGGGAGCTGTTTTTT; cdr3_aa: CASSLTNTGELFF
j_call: TRBJ1-1; clone_size: NA; d_call: TRBD1; v_call: TRBV15; cdr3_nt: TGTGCCACCAGCAGAGATGGCGACAGGGGTTACACTGAAGCTTTCTTT; cdr3_aa: CATSRDGDRGYTEAFF
j_call: TRBJ2-7; clone_size: NA; d_call: NA; v_call: TRBV2; cdr3_nt: TGTGCCAGCAGTGAGCTTTTCGGGGGACACGAGCAGTACTTC; cdr3_aa: CASSELFGGHEQYF
j_call: TRBJ2-1; clone_size: NA; d_call: NA; v_call: TRBV27; cdr3_nt: TGTGCCAGCAGTTCAGGGCAGGGTTCCTACAATGAGCAGTTCTTC; cdr3_aa: CASSSGQGSYNEQFF
j_call: TRBJ1-3; clone_size: NA; d_call: NA; v_call: TRBV28; cdr3_nt: TGTGCCAGCAGTTTATGGCTCTATCCCCCCGCAAACACCATATATTTT; cdr3_aa: CASSLWLYPPANTIYF
j_call: TRBJ2-3; clone_size: NA; d_call: NA; v_call: TRBV7-7; cdr3_nt: TGTGCTAGCAGCTCGGGACGGGGGGATACGCAGTATTTT; cdr3_aa: CASSSGRGDTQYF
j_call: TRBJ1-2; clone_size: NA; d_call: NA; v_call: TRBV6-2/TRBV6-3; cdr3_nt: TGTGCCAGCAGTTACTCGCTCCCGGGTTGGGGCTACACCTTC; cdr3_aa: CASSYSLPGWGYTF
j_call: TRBJ1-1; clone_size: NA; d_call: TRBD1; v_call: TRBV27; cdr3_nt: TGTGCCAGCAGTAGAAGGGACAGGGGGCCCACTGAAGCTTTCTTT; cdr3_aa: CASSRRDRGPTEAFF
j_call: TRBJ2-2; clone_size: NA; d_call: TRBD2; v_call: TRBV19; cdr3_nt: TGTGCCAGTAGTATACCCCCCGGGGGGACTTGGAACACCGGGGAGCTGTTTTTT; cdr3_aa: CASSIPPGGTWNTGELFF
j_call: TRBJ1-1; clone_size: NA; d_call: NA; v_call: TRBV27; cdr3_nt: TGTGCCAGCAGTAAGACACTGGAGAACACTGAAGCTTTCTTT; cdr3_aa: CASSKTLENTEAFF
j_call: TRBJ2-2; clone_size: NA; d_call: NA; v_call: TRBV4-2; cdr3_nt: TGTGCCAGCAGCCCTGAAAACTCCAGGACGAACACCGGGGAGCTGTTTTTT; cdr3_aa: CASSPENSRTNTGELFF
j_call: TRBJ1-3; clone_size: NA; d_call: TRBD1; v_call: TRBV6-6; cdr3_nt: TGTGCCAGCAGACGAACCGGGACAGGCTACTCTGGAAACACCATATATTTT; cdr3_aa: CASRRTGTGYSGNTIYF
j_call: TRBJ2-5; clone_size: NA; d_call: NA; v_call: TRBV6-1; cdr3_nt: TGTGCCAGCAGTGAACCGGGGGTAGGGAAAAAGACCCAGTACTTC; cdr3_aa: CASSEPGVGKKTQYF
j_call: TRBJ2-3; clone_size: once; d_call: TRBD2; v_call: TRBV4-3; cdr3_nt: TGCGCCAGCAGCCAAGAAATAGCGGGGGCGGCCCGCCCGAATACGCAGTATTTT; cdr3_aa: CASSQEIAGAARPNTQYF
j_call: TRBJ1-5; clone_size: NA; d_call: NA; v_call: TRBV12-3/TRBV12-4; cdr3_nt: TGTGCCAGCAGTAACCAGGGGAATCAGCCCCAGCATTTT; cdr3_aa: CASSNQGNQPQHF
j_call: TRBJ1-1; clone_size: NA; d_call: NA; v_call: TRBV7-2; cdr3_nt: TGTGCCAGCAGCCGTCCGAACACTGAAGCTTTCTTT; cdr3_aa: CASSRPNTEAFF
j_call: TRBJ1-2; clone_size: NA; d_call: NA; v_call: TRBV15; cdr3_nt: TGTGCCACCAGCAGAGAGGGGGGGCTCGATAACTATGGCTACACCTTC; cdr3_aa: CATSREGGLDNYGYTF
j_call: TRBJ1-2; clone_size: NA; d_call: TRBD1; v_call: TRBV7-2; cdr3_nt: TGTGCCAGCAGCCCAGCCGGGACAGCCCATGGCTACACCTTC; cdr3_aa: CASSPAGTAHGYTF
j_call: TRBJ1-3; clone_size: few; d_call: NA; v_call: TRBV27; cdr3_nt: TGTGCCAGCAGATCGTCGCTTAGTGGAAACACCATATATTTT; cdr3_aa: CASRSSLSGNTIYF
j_call: TRBJ2-7; clone_size: once; d_call: NA; v_call: TRBV27; cdr3_nt: TGTGCCAGCAGTTTATCGAGGTCTATCGCTTCCGAGCAGTACTTC; cdr3_aa: CASSLSRSIASEQYF
j_call: TRBJ1-1; clone_size: NA; d_call: TRBD1; v_call: TRBV7-6; cdr3_nt: TGTGCCAGCAGCCCAGTTCACCAGGGGGGCACTGAAGCTTTCTTT; cdr3_aa: CASSPVHQGGTEAFF
j_call: TRBJ2-3; clone_size: NA; d_call: NA; v_call: TRBV24-1; cdr3_nt: TGTGCCACCGGGAGTACAGATACGCAGTATTTT; cdr3_aa: CATGSTDTQYF
j_call: TRBJ2-3; clone_size: NA; d_call: TRBD1; v_call: TRBV10-3; cdr3_nt: TGTGCCGTAAGTCGCTCCGCGGGACAGGGCACAGATACGCAGTATTTT; cdr3_aa: CAVSRSAGQGTDTQYF